One and the same sample provided the 28 T cell receptor beta chains below, sequenced in a study of low-dose radiotherapy and immunotherapy resistance in tumors. Sample time point: after trial treatment. As for treatment: LDRT plus nivolumab, ipilimumab, low-dose cyclophosphamide and aspirin (RACIN trial). TRAV- and TRBV-specific primers, spanning alpha and beta chains, primed first-strand cDNA. A constant-region primer paired with the V-primer adapter amplified TCRs over approximately 18 PCR cycles. From the reads, TCRdb called clonotypes with MiXCR, one entry per CDR3 protein. The profile shows roughly 56,000 distinct CDR3 sequences, approximately 22% of them singletons. Sequencing used PBMCs, obtained after low-dose radiotherapy plus immunotherapy. The source of these receptors is a male donor with prostate cancer.

The rearrangement joins TRBV12-3 or TRBV12-4 to TRBJ2-7, with D maybe TRBD1 (5 bases). This CDR3 comprises 12 residues. V lost 6 bases and J lost 3, with 9 bases in between. CDR3: CASSKTVYEQYF. The CDR3 DNA follows: TGTGCCAGCAGCAAGACAGTCTACGAGCAGTACTTC.

This clonotype was seen many times. The chain is built from TRBV11-2 and TRBJ1-1; tentatively, D is TRBD1 (5 bases). V was shortened by 0 bases and J by 2 bases, with 22 bases between the two germline ends. Germline V gene data show CDR1 as SGHAT and CDR2 as FQNNGV. The CDR3 extends over 19 amino acids. CDR3 sequence: CASSLDLGWSGNHNTEAFF. The CDR3 DNA is TGTGCCAGCAGCTTAGATCTGGGTTGGTCAGGGAACCATAACACTGAAGCTTTCTTT.

This clonotype was detected a few times. The CDR3 DNA follows: TGTGCCTGGGCTGCAGGTGGGACTAGTATTGAGCAGTTCTTC. Its protein is CAWAAGGTSIEQFF. The chain has TRBV30 and TRBJ2-1; 8 bases are a match to TRBD2. The CDR3 spans 14 residues. From germline, CDR1 is GTSNPN and CDR2 SVGIG (reference sequence). V was clipped by 5 bases and J by 9 bases; unmatched bases: 12.

The sample holds many counts of this clonotype. The rearrangement joins TRBV4-1 to TRBJ2-1; the D call may be TRBD1 or TRBD2 (6 bases each). V was trimmed by 0 bases and J by 11 bases, leaving 11 bases between them. The CDR3 is 13 residues long. Germline V gene lookup returns CDR1 MGHRA and CDR2 YSYEKL. CDR3 DNA sequence: TGCGCCAGCAGCCAAGATGGGGGGACAAAGCAGTTCTTC. It translates to CASSQDGGTKQFF.

V is TRBV6-2 or TRBV6-3 and J is TRBJ1-2; perhaps TRBD1 as D (5 bases). From germline, CDR1 is MNHEY and CDR2 SVGEGT. The V gene lost 4 bases and the J gene lost 0 bases, with 12 bases spanning the gap. The CDR3 spans 15 residues. CDR3 sequence: CASSSGTETNYGYTF. The CDR3, as DNA: TGTGCCAGCAGTTCCGGGACCGAAACTAACTATGGCTACACCTTC.

Ten or more counts support this clonotype. The genes are TRBV6-5 and TRBJ2-3; D is tentatively TRBD1 or TRBD2 (5 bases each). Germline CDR1 MNHEY, CDR2 SVGAGI. Trimming removed 6 bases at V and 4 bases at J, with 20 bases between. There are 16 residues in the CDR3. The CDR3 is CASSRGVGSSPDTQYF. The DNA of the CDR3 is TGTGCCAGCAGCCGAGGGGTGGGTTCCTCGCCAGATACGCAGTATTTT.

As for this clonotype: A read error likely explains this, since a far larger clone differs by one base. V and J are TRBV5-1 and TRBJ2-1, with TRBD2 identical over 7 bases. There are 14 residues in the CDR3. Germline CDR1 SGHRS, CDR2 YFSETQ. Unmatched junction bases numbered 11, after V lost 4 bases and J lost 10 bases. CDR3 loop: CASSPTSYLYEQFF. Here the CDR3 DNA reads TGCGCCAGCAGCCCGACTAGCTACCTCTACGAGCAGTTCTTC.

This rearrangement joins TRBV28 to TRBJ2-5; the match to TRBD2 covers 10 bases. The V segment lost 3 bases and the J segment 2 bases; nucleotides outside the gene matches: 3. This CDR3 contains 15 residues. CDR1 and CDR2 from the germline V gene are MDHEN and SYDVKM. The CDR3 sequence is CASSFSGGLQETQYF. DNA for the CDR3: TGTGCCAGCAGTTTTAGCGGGGGGCTGCAAGAGACCCAGTACTTC.

This clonotype showed up many times. This chain connects TRBV6-1 to TRBJ2-6; D might be TRBD1 (6 bases). The CDR3 runs 17 residues. The V end was cut by 0 bases, the J end by 0 bases, with 9 bases between. In germline, CDR1 is MNHNS, CDR2 SASEGT. The CDR3 DNA follows: TGTGCCAGCAGTGAAGCTTTAGGGGGCTCTGGGGCCAACGTCCTGACTTTC. It yields the protein CASSEALGGSGANVLTF.

By proportion, this clonotype is medium-sized. The chain combines TRBV29-1 with TRBJ2-3; 9 bases map to TRBD2. V shed 7 bases, J shed 2 bases, and the junction held 7 bases outside the gene matches. The germline V gene encodes CDR1 SQVTM and CDR2 ANQGSEA. This CDR3 is 14 amino acids long. CDR3 sequence (DNA): TGCAGCGCAGGACTAGCGCGTGACACAGATACGCAGTATTTT. Protein: CSAGLARDTDTQYF.

This clonotype was detected ten times or more. J is TRBJ2-1 and V is TRBV7-9; D gene unclear. Trimming pared 5 bases from V and 6 bases from J, leaving 11 bases between. Germline CDR1 is SEHNR and CDR2 is FQNEAQ (reference sequence). The CDR3 runs 13 residues. This CDR3 reads CASSTRRGNEQFF. CDR3 bases: TGTGCCAGCAGCACCCGGAGAGGCAATGAGCAGTTCTTC.

This clonotype was detected many times. The CDR3 sequence: CAISEEIAGEKETQYF. CDR3 nucleotide sequence: TGTGCCATCAGTGAAGAGATAGCGGGGGAGAAAGAGACCCAGTACTTC. The chain couples TRBV10-3 to TRBJ2-5; 9 bases match TRBD2. This CDR3 contains 16 residues. Germline V gene lookup returns CDR1 ENHRY and CDR2 SYGVKD. J gave up 3 bases and V 3 bases, and 8 bases lay outside the gene matches.

This clonotype was recorded many times. The chain couples TRBV7-2 to TRBJ2-7; TRBD2 matches at 8 bases. The CDR3 has 15 amino acids. Per germline, CDR1 SGHTA and CDR2 FQGNSA. The V gene end was trimmed by 5 bases and the J gene end by 2 bases; junction bases not matched to a gene: 8. The CDR3 DNA sequence: TGTGCCAGCAGCCCCAGCGGGAGTACCCCCTACGAGCAGTACTTC. This codes for CASSPSGSTPYEQYF.

The chain employs TRBV5-3 and TRBJ2-5; D may correspond to TRBD1 or TRBD2 (5 bases each). TRBV5-3 counts as an open reading frame of uncertain function. Trimming took 4 bases from V and 7 from J, leaving 17 bases between them. The CDR3 length is 14 residues. In DNA form, the CDR3 reads TGTGCCAGAAGCCAGACGAGGGGTAGGGCGACCCAGTACTTC. Translation: CARSQTRGRATQYF.

This clonotype came up many times. The chain recombines TRBV27 with TRBJ2-3, with D unclear. The CDR3 runs 12 residues. The germline V gene encodes CDR1 MNHEY and CDR2 SMNVEV (reference sequence). The ends were cut back, 5 bases at V and 4 bases at J, with 7 bases in the middle. The DNA for the CDR3 is TGTGCCAGCAGTCCTGGGTCAGATACGCAGTATTTT. It codes for CASSPGSDTQYF.

This clonotype was observed a few times. The rearrangement links TRBV24-1 to TRBJ2-2, with unresolved D. Trimming took 4 bases from V and 5 from J, leaving 13 bases between them. Germline V gene lookup returns CDR1 KGHDR and CDR2 SFDVKD. CDR3 length equals 15 residues. CDR3 residues: CATSDPSVSTGELFF. In DNA, the CDR3 is TGTGCCACCAGTGACCCGAGCGTGTCGACCGGGGAGCTGTTTTTT.

This clonotype was observed at least ten times. The chain employs TRBV29-1 and TRBJ2-1; D may be TRBD1 (6 bases). CDR3 size: 11 residues. Per germline, CDR1 SQVTM and CDR2 ANQGSEA. V was pared by 7 bases and J by 7 bases, with 11 bases between. CDR3 in DNA: TGCAGCGGAACCAGGGGAAATGAGCAGTTCTTC. Translated: CSGTRGNEQFF.

This clonotype was seen many times. The V call is TRBV19, the J call TRBJ1-5; D remains ambiguous. CDR3 length: 13 amino acids. Trimming took 9 bases from V and 1 from J, leaving 10 bases between them. The V gene's germline CDR1 is LNHDA and CDR2 SQIVND (reference sequence). In nucleotides, the CDR3 is TGTGCCAGCGCGTACACCAGCAATCAGCCCCAGCATTTT. It translates to CASAYTSNQPQHF.

This clonotype was seen once. A read error may be the cause here, since a much bigger clone is one base away. The V and J genes are TRBV30 and TRBJ2-6, with D possibly being TRBD1 or TRBD2 (5 bases each). Per the germline V gene, CDR1 is GTSNPN and CDR2 is SVGIG (reference sequence). The CDR3 covers 17 residues. CDR3 amino acids: CAWSRGNLNSGAIVLTF. In DNA form, the CDR3 reads TGTGCCTGGAGTCGAGGGAACCTTAACTCTGGGGCCATCGTCCTGACTTTC.

This clonotype is a singleton in its sample. A far larger clone is a single base away, which makes a read error likely. The chain has TRBV21-1 and TRBJ2-7; the D call of TRBD1 is as the table states it, not checked on the DNA. TRBV21-1 is listed as a pseudogene. The CDR3 spans 20 residues. The CDR3 spells CASSKDPGQGASGGSNEQYF. DNA for the CDR3: TGTGCCAGCAGCAAAGATCCGGGACAGGGTGCTAGCGGGGGCTCCAATGAGCAGTACTTC.

This clonotype was detected many times. The rearrangement links TRBV9 to TRBJ2-3; D remains ambiguous. Germline V gives CDR1 SGDLS, CDR2 YYNGEE. This CDR3 has 16 amino acids. Trimming shortened V by 0 bases and J by 3 bases, and 14 bases separated the two germline ends. CDR3 residues: CASSVGAEFPTDTQYF. The CDR3 region has the DNA TGTGCCAGCAGCGTAGGCGCGGAGTTCCCGACAGATACGCAGTATTTT.

Of note for this clonotype: The limits of the CDR3 on the DNA are not certain, so only TCRdb's listed CDR3 is given. The J gene is TRBJ2-2, the V gene TRBV26; the D call TRBD1 from the table was never checked on the DNA. TRBV26 is described as a pseudogene. From its first to its last residue, the CDR3 has 16 amino acids. CDR3 protein: CASSSGHPIDTGSCFF.

The J gene is TRBJ2-1, the V gene TRBV15; D call uncertain. Trimming left V 1 base short and J 7 bases short, with 14 bases between. This CDR3 is built from 15 residues. Per the germline V gene, CDR1 is LNHNV and CDR2 is YYDKDF (reference sequence). The CDR3 DNA reads as TGTGCCACCAGCAGAGTTGTCTGGAACCAAAATGAGCAGTTCTTC. Translation: CATSRVVWNQNEQFF.

This clonotype was observed at least ten times. The CDR3 protein is CASSVRQTSTDTQYF. The CDR3 nucleotides read TGTGCCAGCAGCGTTCGCCAGACTAGCACAGATACGCAGTATTTT. This rearrangement joins TRBV14 to TRBJ2-3; D unresolved. The CDR3 length is 15 residues. Germline lookup yields CDR1 SGHDN and CDR2 FVKESK. V shed 5 bases and J shed 0 bases, with 12 bases lying between them.

The chain has TRBV20-1 and TRBJ2-5; the match to TRBD1 covers 7 bases. Trimming cost V 0 bases and J 2 bases; bases outside gene matches: 3. Germline V gene sequence: CDR1 DFQATT, CDR2 SNEGSKA (reference sequence). The CDR3 length is 14 residues. The CDR3 sequence: CSARESGQQETQYF. CDR3 nucleotides: TGCAGTGCTAGAGAGTCGGGACAGCAAGAGACCCAGTACTTC.

With regard to this clonotype: This likely came from a read error, as a far larger clone is one base away. This sequence joins TRBV7-6 and TRBJ2-1, with TRBD2 matching over 10 bases. Trimming cost V 5 bases and J 9 bases; bases outside gene matches: 13. The CDR3 loop spans 16 amino acids. Germline V gene sequence: CDR1 SGHVS, CDR2 FNYEAQ. CDR3 coding DNA: TGTGCCAGCAGCGGATCGGCTAGCGGGAGTTTGGGTGAGCAGTTCTTC. Translated: CASSGSASGSLGEQFF.

By sample fraction, this clonotype is medium-sized. The CDR3 is CASSIRGSDSPLHF. The CDR3 DNA reads TGTGCCAGTAGTATTCGGGGCTCGGATTCACCCCTCCACTTT. The chain uses TRBV19 and TRBJ1-6; D possibly corresponds to TRBD1 (5 bases). V shed 3 bases and J shed 8 bases, with 11 bases lying between them. The CDR3 contains 14 residues. Germline lookup yields CDR1 LNHDA and CDR2 SQIVND (reference sequence).

This clonotype was seen at least ten times. V and J are TRBV29-1 and TRBJ2-1; D uncertain. V lost 3 bases to trimming and J lost 5 bases, with 8 bases between them. This CDR3 has 12 amino acids. From germline, CDR1 is SQVTM and CDR2 ANQGSEA. The CDR3: CSVERPNNEQFF. The CDR3 DNA reads TGCAGCGTTGAGCGTCCGAACAATGAGCAGTTCTTC.